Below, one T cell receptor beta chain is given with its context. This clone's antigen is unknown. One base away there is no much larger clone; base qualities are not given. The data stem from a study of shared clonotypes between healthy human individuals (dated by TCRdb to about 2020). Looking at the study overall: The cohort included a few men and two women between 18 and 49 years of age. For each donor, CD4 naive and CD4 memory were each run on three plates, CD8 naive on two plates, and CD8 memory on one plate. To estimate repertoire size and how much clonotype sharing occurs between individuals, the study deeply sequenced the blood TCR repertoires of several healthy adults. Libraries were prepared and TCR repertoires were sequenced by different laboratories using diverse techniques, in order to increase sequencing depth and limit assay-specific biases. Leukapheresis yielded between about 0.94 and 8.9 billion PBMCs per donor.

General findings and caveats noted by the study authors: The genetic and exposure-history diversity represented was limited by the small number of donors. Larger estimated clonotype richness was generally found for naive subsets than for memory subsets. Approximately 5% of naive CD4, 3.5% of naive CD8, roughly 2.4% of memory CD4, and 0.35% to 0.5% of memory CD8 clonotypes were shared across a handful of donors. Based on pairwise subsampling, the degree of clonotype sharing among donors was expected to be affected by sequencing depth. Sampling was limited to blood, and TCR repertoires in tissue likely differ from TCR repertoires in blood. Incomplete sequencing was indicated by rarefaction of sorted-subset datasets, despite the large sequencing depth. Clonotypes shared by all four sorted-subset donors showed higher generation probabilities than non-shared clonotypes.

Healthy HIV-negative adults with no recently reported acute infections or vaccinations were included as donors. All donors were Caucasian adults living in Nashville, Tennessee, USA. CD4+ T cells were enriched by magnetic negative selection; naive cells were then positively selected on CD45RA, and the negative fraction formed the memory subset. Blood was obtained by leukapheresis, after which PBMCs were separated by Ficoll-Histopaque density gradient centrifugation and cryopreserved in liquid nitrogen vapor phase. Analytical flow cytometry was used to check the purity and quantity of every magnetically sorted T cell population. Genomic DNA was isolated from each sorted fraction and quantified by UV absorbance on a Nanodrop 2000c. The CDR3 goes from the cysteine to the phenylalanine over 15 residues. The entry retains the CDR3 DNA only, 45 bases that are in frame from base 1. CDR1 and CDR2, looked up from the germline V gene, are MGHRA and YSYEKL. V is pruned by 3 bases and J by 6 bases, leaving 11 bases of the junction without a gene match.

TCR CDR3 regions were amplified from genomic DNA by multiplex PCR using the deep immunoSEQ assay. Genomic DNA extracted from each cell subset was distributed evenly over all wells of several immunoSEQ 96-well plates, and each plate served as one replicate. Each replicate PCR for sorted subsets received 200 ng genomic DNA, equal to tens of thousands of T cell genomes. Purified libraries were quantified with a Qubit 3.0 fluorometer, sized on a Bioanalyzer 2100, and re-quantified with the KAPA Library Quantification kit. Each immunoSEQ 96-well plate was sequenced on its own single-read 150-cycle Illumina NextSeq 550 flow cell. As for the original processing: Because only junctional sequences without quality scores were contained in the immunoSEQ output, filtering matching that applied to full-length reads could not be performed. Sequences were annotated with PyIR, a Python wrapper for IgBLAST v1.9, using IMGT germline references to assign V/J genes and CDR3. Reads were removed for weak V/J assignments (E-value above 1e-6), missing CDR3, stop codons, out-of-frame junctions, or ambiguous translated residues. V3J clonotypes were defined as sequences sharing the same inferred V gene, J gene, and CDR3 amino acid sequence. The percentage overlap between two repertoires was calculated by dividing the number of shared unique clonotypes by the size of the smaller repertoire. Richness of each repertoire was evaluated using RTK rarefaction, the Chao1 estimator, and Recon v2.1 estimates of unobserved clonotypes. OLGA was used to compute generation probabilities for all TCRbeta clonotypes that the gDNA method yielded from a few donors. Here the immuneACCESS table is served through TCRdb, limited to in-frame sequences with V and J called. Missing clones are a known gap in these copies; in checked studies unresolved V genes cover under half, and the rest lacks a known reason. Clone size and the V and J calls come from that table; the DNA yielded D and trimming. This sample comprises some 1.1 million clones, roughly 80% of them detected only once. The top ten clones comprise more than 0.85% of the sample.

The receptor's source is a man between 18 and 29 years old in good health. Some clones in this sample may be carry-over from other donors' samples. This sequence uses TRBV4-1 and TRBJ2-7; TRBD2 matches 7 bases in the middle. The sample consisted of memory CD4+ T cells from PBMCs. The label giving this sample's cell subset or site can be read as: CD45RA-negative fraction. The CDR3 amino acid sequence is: CASSHAAAGVVEQYF. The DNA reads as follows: TGCGCCAGCAGCCACGCCGCGGCGGGAGTGGTCGAGCAGTACTTC.